The clone carrying this TCR beta chain was picked up one time. The data belong to a study of blood T cell repertoires in COVID-19. Study-wide background: Acute and convalescent COVID-19 samples came from the United States, Italy and Spain.

V was trimmed by 3 bases and J by 7 bases, leaving 11 bases between them. Germline V lookup: CDR1 LGHDT, CDR2 YNNKEL (reference sequence). CDR3 length: 13 residues. Clones were sequenced by immunoSEQ multiplex PCR, and TCRdb holds only the in-frame ones, with some missing. The sample lists approximately 240,000 clones, 80% to 90% occurring once. This chain uses TRBV3-1 (or the pseudogene TRBV3-2) with TRBJ2-3; D not resolved. The sample was peripheral blood. This clonotype was sampled from an older woman who had recovered from COVID-19. CDR3 in amino acids: CASSHTPGHTQYF. CDR3 DNA sequence: TGTGCCAGCAGCCACACCCCGGGTCATACGCAGTATTTT.